This T cell receptor beta chain was observed in a study of cytomegalovirus exposure and HLA in healthy donors. In the study overall: From approximately 170 million T cells, an earlier analysis saw approximately 120 million unique TCR beta sequences. Study-level points and caveats: While the bulk of TCR sequences proved rare, some public TCRs turned up in many donors. The study flagged roughly 160 TCR beta chains as cytomegalovirus-associated.

Healthy bone marrow donors made up the donors. The primer mix had 60 Vbeta and 13 Jbeta primers. TCRdb's table, derived via immunoSEQ multiplex PCR, lists solely in-frame clones and lacks some. The sample holds tens of thousands of clones. On this clone: Its antigen is currently unknown.

CDR3 size: 11 residues. Per the germline V gene, CDR1 is SGHDT and CDR2 is YYEEEE. The V and J ends lost 6 bases and 3 bases respectively, with 6 bases between them. The V and J genes are TRBV5-6 and TRBJ1-1; D unclear. The sequencing input was PBMCs. This receptor was obtained from a male donor in good health and CMV-seronegative. The CDR3 reads CASNYDTEAFF. As DNA, the CDR3 is TGTGCCAGCAACTATGACACTGAAGCTTTCTTT.